The present entry profiles one TCR beta chain with its context. Its antigen remains unidentified. This CDR3 has 14 amino acids. The V gene end was trimmed by 6 bases and the J gene end by 2 bases; junction bases not matched to a gene: 6. Germline V gives CDR1 SNHLY, CDR2 FYNNEI. TCRdb ran MiXCR on the reads and lists one entry per CDR3 protein. The repertoire has around 120,000 distinct CDR3 sequences, roughly a quarter of them found once; the top ten carry 34%. The sample is drawn from a study of T cell repertoires in cytomegalovirus infection. Study at large: Both CMV infection and a matching HLA type were indicated by public TCR beta signatures. Study-wide findings and caveats: Ex vivo, HLA-C-restricted CMV-specific TCR beta clonotypes prevailed over the rest of the response.

The source material was PBMCs, sequenced either directly or after in vitro stimulation (not recorded which). The origin of this receptor is a human donor in good health (CMV status not recorded). Some clones in this sample may be carry-over from other donors' samples. V and J are TRBV2 and TRBJ2-7; TRBD1 matches at 8 bases. In nucleotides, the CDR3 is TGTGCCAGCAGGGGGACAGGATATACCTACGAGCAGTACTTC. Its translation is CASRGTGYTYEQYF. Filled out from reference TRBV2 and TRBJ2-7, the complete variable domain reads EPEVTQTPSHQVTQMGQEVILRCVPISNHLYFYWYRQILGQKVEFLVSFYNNEISEKSEIFDDQFSVERPDGSNFTLKIRSTKLEDSAMYFCASRGTGYTYEQYFGPGTRLTVT.